The clone carrying this TCR beta chain was recorded a few times. Its matching antigen is unknown. With 60 Vbeta and 13 Jbeta primers, the PCR was carried out. The data were produced by immunoSEQ multiplex PCR, yet TCRdb's version contains in-frame clones alone and is incomplete. Among 100,000 to 120,000 clones listed, over 65% were seen once. These data come from a study of cytomegalovirus exposure and HLA in healthy donors. General study points: A few CMV-associated chains proved CMV antigen-specific in vitro.

The CDR3 is 15 amino acids. V dropped 5 bases and J dropped 4 bases, with 14 bases sitting between them. Germline lookup yields CDR1 SNHLY and CDR2 FYNNEI. The sequence derives from a man aged 35 to 55 in good health and CMV-seropositive. The sequencing sample was made of PBMCs. V usage is TRBV2 and J usage is TRBJ2-2; D may be TRBD1 (6 bases). CDR3 DNA: TGTGCCAGCAGTCTTAGGACACAGGGCACCGGGGAGCTGTTTTTT. The encoded protein is CASSLRTQGTGELFF.